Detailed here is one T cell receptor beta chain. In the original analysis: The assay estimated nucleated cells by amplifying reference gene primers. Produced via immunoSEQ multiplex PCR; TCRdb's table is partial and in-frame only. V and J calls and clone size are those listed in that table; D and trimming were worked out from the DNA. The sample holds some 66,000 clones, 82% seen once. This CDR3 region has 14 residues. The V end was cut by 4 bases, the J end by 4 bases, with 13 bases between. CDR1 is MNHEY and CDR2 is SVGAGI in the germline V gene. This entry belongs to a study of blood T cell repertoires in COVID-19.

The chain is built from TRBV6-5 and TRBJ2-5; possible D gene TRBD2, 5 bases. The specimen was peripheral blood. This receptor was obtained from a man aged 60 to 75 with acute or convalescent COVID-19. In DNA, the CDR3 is TGTGCCAGCAGTTCCCCACTAGGCCGAGAGACCCAGTACTTC. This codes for CASSSPLGRETQYF.